The entry below describes one T cell receptor beta chain. What it binds is not known. The CDR3 contains 14 residues. The germline V gene encodes CDR1 LGHNT and CDR2 FRNRAP. Trimming removed 5 bases from V and 1 base from J, with 9 bases in between. The data stem from a study of CD8 T cells in Susac syndrome. Findings of the study overall: Acknowledgment was made by the study that its TCR sequencing and HLA analysis involved a relatively small number of individuals.

The RNA input was about 0.5 to 1 ug, and it was reverse transcribed with random hexamers. Multiplex immunoSEQ PCR targeted 54 Vbeta and 13 Jbeta TCR beta segments. In TCRdb, the immunoSEQ multiplex PCR reads were re-called with MiXCR into one record per CDR3 protein. The table shows about 150,000 distinct CDR3 sequences, with around 95% occurring only once. The authors carried out high-throughput sequencing of TCR beta. They applied it to CD8+ and CD4+ T cells obtained from blood. FACS enriched CD8+ TEMRA cells, while bulk CD8+ and CD4+ were negatively isolated. The TCR sequence derives from a human donor with multiple sclerosis. The sequencing sample was made of CD8+ T cells from PBMCs. The chain couples TRBV12-5 to TRBJ2-1; D is possibly TRBD2 (6 bases). The CDR3 nucleotides read TGTGCTAGTGGTCCCGGGACTTCCTACAATGAGCAGTTCTTC. Translated, it gives CASGPGTSYNEQFF.